The source of this T cell receptor beta chain is a study of shared clonotypes between healthy human individuals (dated by TCRdb to 2018 to 2021). With regard to the full study: The cohort included a few men and a couple of women between 18 and 49 years of age. For each donor, CD4 naive and CD4 memory were each run on three plates, CD8 naive on two plates, and CD8 memory on one plate. The study deeply sequenced blood TCR repertoires of about 5 healthy adults to estimate repertoire size and the extent of clonotype sharing between individuals. To increase sequencing depth and limit assay-specific biases, different laboratories used diverse techniques to prepare libraries and sequence TCR repertoires. Between about 0.85 and 9.5 billion PBMCs per donor were obtained by leukapheresis.

Concerning this clone: Its target antigen remains unknown. Base quality data are lacking; no much larger clone is found one base away.

The investigation overall reported the following: Even with the large sequencing depth, rarefaction of the sorted-subset datasets indicated that sequencing was incomplete. Because the study included only a small number of donors, the genetic and exposure-history diversity represented was limited. Across four donors, around 5% of naive CD4, 3.5% of naive CD8, under 2.5% of memory CD4, and over 0.35% of memory CD8 clonotypes were shared. Naive subsets generally had larger estimated clonotype richness than memory subsets. Sampling was restricted to blood, and TCR repertoires in tissues likely differ from the TCR repertoires found in blood. Based on pairwise subsampling, the degree of clonotype sharing among donors was expected to be affected by sequencing depth. Clonotypes shared by all four sorted-subset donors showed higher generation probabilities than non-shared clonotypes.

TCR CDR3 regions were amplified from genomic DNA by multiplex PCR using the deep immunoSEQ assay. Extracted genomic DNA from each cell subset was spread evenly across all wells of several immunoSEQ 96-well plates, with each plate serving as a replicate. Each replicate PCR for sorted subsets received roughly 0.2 ug genomic DNA, equal to 28,000 or so T cell genomes. Purified libraries were measured with a Qubit 3.0 fluorometer, size-checked on a Bioanalyzer 2100, and measured again with the KAPA Library Quantification kit. Each immunoSEQ 96-well plate was sequenced on its own single-read 150-cycle Illumina NextSeq 550 flow cell. The authors processed their data as follows. The immunoSEQ output contained only junctional sequences without quality scores, so filtering could not match that applied to full-length reads. Sequences were annotated with PyIR, a Python wrapper for IgBLAST v1.9, using IMGT germline references to assign V/J genes and CDR3. Reads were removed for weak V/J assignments (E-value above 1e-6), missing CDR3, stop codons, out-of-frame junctions, or ambiguous translated residues. V3J clonotypes were defined by identical inferred V gene, J gene, and CDR3 amino acid sequence. The percentage overlap between two repertoires was calculated by dividing the number of shared unique clonotypes by the size of the smaller repertoire. Repertoire richness was assessed with RTK rarefaction, the Chao1 estimator, and Recon v2.1 estimates of unobserved clonotypes. For all TCRbeta clonotypes obtained by the gDNA method from a handful of donors, generation probabilities were computed with OLGA. TCRdb provides this immuneACCESS table in a form limited to in-frame rearrangements. Some clones are lacking; in checked studies, under half of them reflect an unresolved V gene, and why the rest are absent is not known. The V and J calls and clone size were taken over from that table, and D and trimming were inferred from the DNA. Here the sample has millions of clones; around 94% occur a single time. The biggest ten clones account for 0.13% to 0.15% of the sample.

V is cut by 1 base and J by 0 bases, and the space between the germline ends is 11 bases. The CDR3 numbers 16 residues from cysteine through phenylalanine. The only DNA kept is the CDR3, 48 bases in frame from the first base. Looking up the germline V gene (reference sequence) yields CDR1 PRHDT and CDR2 FYEKMQ. The donors were healthy, HIV-negative adults with no recently reported acute infections or vaccinations. Only Caucasian adults living in Nashville, Tennessee, USA were represented among the donors. Magnetic negative selection was used to enrich CD4+ T cells, after which naive cells were positively selected on CD45RA and the negative fraction became the memory subset. After blood collection by leukapheresis, PBMCs were isolated using Ficoll-Histopaque density gradient centrifugation and then cryopreserved in the vapor phase of liquid nitrogen. Analytical flow cytometry was used to check the purity and quantity of every magnetically sorted T cell population. Each sorted fraction had its genomic DNA isolated and then quantified by UV absorbance on a Nanodrop 2000c.

The source of this sequence is a man in his late teens or twenties in good health. Source material: naive CD4+ T cells sorted from blood. The cell subset or site label, as the study defines it: CD45RA+ positively selected. This receptor chain uses TRBV13 and TRBJ2-3; the D segment could be TRBD2, given 7 matching bases. The CDR3 in this case is CASSLEAGASTDTQYF. Here is the DNA: TGTGCCAGCAGCTTAGAGGCGGGGGCTAGCACAGATACGCAGTATTTT.